This entry features one T cell receptor (beta chain) sequence. The entry originates in a study of T cell responses to AZD1222 COVID-19 vaccine. This table comes from immunoSEQ multiplex PCR, and its TCRdb copy is limited to in-frame clones, with some not included. The sample carries over 90,000 clones, about 90% recorded once. The TCR sequence derives from an adult in good health. The sequences come from peripheral blood, collected on day 0 of AZD1222 vaccination.

CDR3 loop: CASSDVFGYTF. CDR3 DNA: TGTGCCAGCAGTGACGTGTTCGGCTACACCTTC. The V and J genes are TRBV6-4 and TRBJ1-2, with D hard to call. The CDR3 contains 11 residues. CDR1 is MRHNA, CDR2 SNTAGT, per germline. Trimming stripped 2 bases from V and 8 bases from J, with 6 bases between.